In its sample, the clone carrying this T cell receptor beta chain was seen a few times. Its antigen is unknown. The sample comes from a study of post-analysis software for immune sequencing data. The CDR3 is 16 amino acids. V lost 3 bases, J lost 1 base, and 19 bases lay in between. The germline CDR1 and CDR2 sequences are DFQATT and SNEGSKA (reference sequence). Overall study results and limits: TRBV5-6, TRBV5-1 and TRBV20-1 belonged to a set of roughly 5 TRBV segments that were more frequent in patients than controls.

The TCR beta cDNA libraries contained unique molecular identifiers. TCRdb re-analysed the PCR reads in MiXCR, keeping a single row per CDR3 protein. The sample has some 690,000 distinct CDR3 sequences, 55% to 60% seen once. This TCR came from a girl aged 2-15 years with multiple sclerosis. Material for sequencing was blood. The V gene is TRBV20-1, the J gene TRBJ2-7; D is unresolved. The CDR3 reads CSASAPFRRTSYEQYF. Here the CDR3 DNA reads TGCAGTGCTAGTGCGCCTTTTAGGCGAACTTCCTACGAGCAGTACTTC.